The T cell receptor (beta chain) under discussion was sequenced for a study of blood T cell repertoires in COVID-19. Study-wide context: Sites across the United States, Italy and Spain contributed samples from acute and convalescent COVID-19. T cells, B-cell-depleted T cells, or PBMCs supplied cDNA or gDNA.

In the authors' workflow: Amplification of reference gene primers was used by the study to estimate nucleated cell counts. Assay used: immunoSEQ multiplex PCR; TCRdb lists only in-frame clones, some missing. The DNA was the basis for D and trimming; V, J and clone size are from that table. Of 200,000 to 300,000 clones in the sample, about 90% were seen once. Germline V gene lookup returns CDR1 SQVTM and CDR2 ANQGSEA. Trimming took off 6 bases at V and 8 bases at J, with 16 bases between the two ends. CDR3 size: 13 residues. Sequences were obtained from peripheral blood. The TCR was taken from a woman in her twenties or thirties who had recovered from COVID-19. The rearrangement uses TRBV29-1 and TRBJ1-4; D is perhaps TRBD1 (5 bases). As DNA, the CDR3 is TGCAGCGTGATGGAGGGGCTCGGGGAAAAACTGTTTTTT. Protein sequence: CSVMEGLGEKLFF.